This entry features one T cell receptor (beta chain) sequence. Its specificity is unknown. Sample time point: blood 4 weeks post-SBRT, at nephrectomy. The sample's treatment: 15 Gy SBRT to primary tumor, nephrectomy 4 weeks later. Profiling relied on immunoSEQ multiplex PCR, and the TCRdb table lists in-frame clones only, not all of them. The repertoire holds approximately 170,000 clones, less than 90% seen once, with around 11% in the top ten. Germline-derived CDR1 and CDR2 are MNHEY and SVGAGI. With V trimmed by 0 bases and J by 0 bases, 0 bases remained unmatched. The CDR3 has 15 amino acids. The data derive from a study of radiation and T cells in renal cell carcinoma. General study results and limits: Without pretreatment biopsies, baseline tumor clonotype presence was undetermined.

This TCR was recovered from a woman aged 45-60 years with renal cell carcinoma. J is TRBJ2-7 and V is TRBV6-5; 9 nucleotides match TRBD2. The sample here was blood, taken from a patient whose treatment included radiotherapy and nephrectomy. CDR3 DNA sequence: TGTGCCAGCAGTTACTCGCGGGGGGGCTCCTACGAGCAGTACTTC. It is translated as CASSYSRGGSYEQYF.